These 13 T cell receptor beta chains originate from one sample sequenced in a study of shared clonotypes between healthy human individuals. The table came from immunoSEQ multiplex PCR; TCRdb's copy has only in-frame clones and leaves some out. The data contain a few million clones, almost 96% of them singletons. The specimen sequenced was naive CD4+ T cells sorted from blood. The subset denotes: CD45RA+ positively selected. The source of these receptors is a man between 18 and 29 years old in good health.

V and J are TRBV13 and TRBJ2-3, with 7 bases lining up with TRBD2. V shed 6 bases, J shed 4 bases, and the junction held 4 bases outside the gene matches. Germline CDR1 PRHDT, CDR2 FYEKMQ (reference sequence). The CDR3 runs 13 residues. The CDR3 region is CASRIRGADTQYF. CDR3 bases: TGTGCCAGCAGAATCCGGGGGGCAGATACGCAGTATTTT.

This rearrangement joins TRBV23-1 to TRBJ2-7; D might be TRBD2 (5 bases). TRBV23-1 is known as an ORF, though its function is uncertain. There are 11 residues in the CDR3. Trimming left V 11 bases short and J 7 bases short, with 15 bases between. CDR3 sequence reads: CAPKSPGEQYF. CDR3 nucleotides: TGCGCCCCAAAGAGTCCGGGGGAGCAGTACTTC.

This clone was counted only a few times. The chain uses TRBV28 and TRBJ1-2; D is unresolved. There are 14 residues in the CDR3. V gave up 8 bases and J gave up 3 bases, with 16 bases separating them. Looked up from germline, CDR1 is MDHEN and CDR2 is SYDVKM. CDR3 DNA sequence: TGTGCCAGCGGCCTATCGGGCAGAGACTATGGCTACACCTTC. This translates into CASGLSGRDYGYTF.

The genes are TRBV29-1 and TRBJ1-1; TRBD1 agrees at 8 bases. Germline assignment: CDR1 SQVTM and CDR2 ANQGSEA. This CDR3 comprises 13 residues. V was pared by 5 bases and J by 5 bases, with 7 bases of the junction left unmatched. CDR3 loop: CSVQGARGTEAFF. DNA of the CDR3: TGCAGCGTTCAGGGGGCGCGGGGGACTGAAGCTTTCTTT.

This sequence joins TRBV30 and TRBJ2-1; the match to TRBD2 covers 15 bases. V lost 3 bases, J lost 10 bases, and 13 bases stayed unmatched. Germline V gene lookup returns CDR1 GTSNPN and CDR2 SVGIG (reference sequence). The CDR3 covers 17 residues. This CDR3 reads CAWSPGWTSGRAREQFF. In DNA form, the CDR3 reads TGTGCCTGGAGCCCAGGATGGACTAGCGGGAGGGCCCGGGAGCAGTTCTTC.

The J gene is TRBJ2-7, the V gene TRBV27; 10 nucleotides agree with TRBD2. Germline V gene sequence: CDR1 MNHEY, CDR2 SMNVEV (reference sequence). V gave up 6 bases and J gave up 4 bases; unmatched junction bases: 9. CDR3 length: 15 amino acids. The CDR3: CASSQVLAGPYEQYF. The CDR3 DNA sequence: TGTGCCAGCAGCCAAGTACTAGCGGGACCTTACGAGCAGTACTTC.

This clone has only a few counts. This chain uses TRBV20-1 with TRBJ1-1; D uncertain. Germline CDR1 and CDR2: DFQATT and SNEGSKA (reference sequence). Trimming stripped 2 bases from V and 6 bases from J, with 4 bases between. This CDR3 is 10 amino acids long. In nucleotides, the CDR3 is TGCAGTGCTAGAATAGCTGAAGCTTTCTTT. This encodes CSARIAEAFF.

CDR3 DNA: TGTGCCAGTAGTATTGTCGGACAGACTAACTATGGCTACACCTTC. Protein: CASSIVGQTNYGYTF. The chain joins TRBV19 to TRBJ1-2, with D perhaps TRBD1 (6 bases). V was cut by 3 bases and J by 0 bases, with 11 bases left in between. This CDR3 contains 15 residues. Germline CDR1 and CDR2: LNHDA and SQIVND (reference sequence).

This clone has a single count. The genes are TRBV10-3 and TRBJ1-2; 9 nucleotides match TRBD1. Looked up from germline, CDR1 is ENHRY and CDR2 is SYGVKD. Trimming removed 2 bases from V and 7 bases from J; junction bases left unmatched: 5. The CDR3 runs to 14 residues. The CDR3 DNA reads TGTGCCATCAGTGAGGGACAGGGGTTTCGTGGCTACACCTTC. It translates to CAISEGQGFRGYTF.

In regard to this clone: Other nucleotide sequences in the sample specify the same CDR3. The chain combines TRBV18 with TRBJ1-1, with D possibly TRBD1 on 5 matching bases. The CDR3 sequence is 14 residues long. V shed 3 bases and J shed 4 bases, with 12 bases lying between them. Per the germline V gene, CDR1 is KGHSH and CDR2 is LQKENI. CDR3 bases: TGTGCCAGCTCACCCCTCGGGGGGGGCACTGAAGCTTTCTTT. It yields the protein CASSPLGGGTEAFF.

This clone came up once. This chain connects TRBV28 to TRBJ1-4; TRBD1 matches 9 bases. With V trimmed by 6 bases and J by 3 bases, 8 bases remained unmatched. The germline V gene encodes CDR1 MDHEN and CDR2 SYDVKM. The CDR3 length is 16 residues. CDR3 in amino acids: CASRADRGTANEKLFF. CDR3 coding DNA: TGTGCCAGCAGAGCGGACAGGGGAACTGCTAATGAAAAACTGTTTTTT.

Turning to this clone: Its ends do not fully match the called genes, so a read error is possible. Other nucleotide sequences in the sample specify the same CDR3. DNA for the CDR3: TGTGCCAGCAGTTTGGACAGCCCGAACACTGAAGCTTTCTTT. Amino acids: CASSLDSPNTEAFF. The chain couples TRBV5-4 to TRBJ1-1; D perhaps matches TRBD1 (6 bases). From germline, CDR1 is SGHNT and CDR2 YYREEE (reference sequence). CDR3 length equals 14 residues.

The CDR3 is CASSLVSGRALYEQYF. The CDR3, as DNA: TGTGCCAGCAGCTTAGTGAGCGGGAGGGCCCTCTACGAGCAGTACTTC. The chain recombines TRBV7-2 with TRBJ2-7, with TRBD2 matching over 10 bases. The germline gives CDR1 SGHTA, CDR2 FQGNSA. There are 16 residues in the CDR3. J gave up 3 bases and V 1 base, and 6 bases lay outside the gene matches.